This T cell receptor beta chain appears in the sequencing data of a study of T cells in women clearing cervical HPV infection. Study-level results: Cases carried less TRBV6-7 than controls: around 0.11% versus 0.15%. Repertoire richness, not evenness, was significantly elevated in CIN3+ cases versus controls.

Prevalent HPV16 infections were excluded; only incident single HPV16 infections included. The method was immunoSEQ multiplex PCR; TCRdb's version includes in-frame clones alone and lacks a portion of them. The sample totals tens of thousands of clones; its top ten clones hold 6% to 6.5%. A note on this clone: The antigen remains unidentified. The read ends 3 residues early relative to the CDR3; the germline J gene fills the gap.

Germline V gives CDR1 DFQATT, CDR2 SNEGSKA (reference sequence). V was shortened by 3 bases and J by 1 base, with 4 bases between the two germline ends. CDR3 length: 11 residues. The chain links TRBV20-1 to TRBJ2-7, with D unresolved. Specimen: blood buffy coat. The TCR originated in a woman aged 18-70 years with a cervical HPV16 infection that either progressed to CIN3+ or cleared (not recorded which). The CDR3 spells CSASGSYEQYF. The DNA read from the CDR3 is TGCAGTGCTAGCGGTTCCTACGAG.